A selection of T cell receptor beta chains follows, all from one sample in a study of blood T cell repertoires in COVID-19. Profiled with immunoSEQ multiplex PCR; TCRdb holds only in-frame clones, not every one. The profile shows 85,000 to 110,000 clones, 80% to 90% of them singletons. Sequencing was carried out using peripheral blood. The origin of the receptors is a human donor in a cohort sampled during active COVID-19. The CDR3 runs from the conserved cysteine through the conserved F or W. D genes are given only for firm matches. Clone size is stated in some rows and not others, as once, few, many or a class when expanded.

cdr3_length	d_call	clone_size	v_call	j_call	cdr3_aa	cdr3_nt
15	TRBD2	-	TRBV6-6	TRBJ2-1	CASSYSASGRGEQFF	TGTGCCAGCAGTTACTCGGCTAGCGGGAGAGGTGAGCAGTTCTTC
13	-	-	TRBV11-2	TRBJ2-7	CASSLNRPYEQYF	TGTGCCAGCAGCTTAAACAGACCCTACGAGCAGTACTTC
14	-	few	TRBV10-1	TRBJ2-7	CASSRQAGAVEQYF	TGCGCCAGCAGTCGACAGGCCGGGGCCGTCGAGCAGTACTTC
16	TRBD2	-	TRBV7-2	TRBJ2-7	CASSSKAREGRNEQYF	TGTGCCAGCAGCTCCAAGGCGCGGGAGGGCCGGAACGAGCAGTACTTC
15	-	-	TRBV5-1	TRBJ1-1	CASSREQVRGTEAFF	TGCGCCAGCAGCCGAGAACAGGTCCGGGGGACTGAAGCTTTCTTT
16	-	once	TRBV14	TRBJ1-5	CASSQDPQGSNQPQHF	TGTGCCAGCAGCCAAGATCCGCAGGGTAGCAATCAGCCCCAGCATTTT
15	-	-	TRBV5-1	TRBJ2-1	CASSFASRRYNEQFF	TGCGCCAGCAGCTTTGCGAGTAGGAGGTACAATGAGCAGTTCTTC
15	-	-	TRBV7-2	TRBJ2-3	CASSSSTGRTDTQYF	TGTGCCAGCAGCTCATCGACAGGACGCACAGATACGCAGTATTTT
14	TRBD1	-	TRBV27	TRBJ2-7	CASSTGGSSYEQYF	TGTGCCAGCAGCACAGGGGGATCGTCCTACGAGCAGTACTTC
14	TRBD1	-	TRBV19	TRBJ1-2	CASFQRDSNYGYTF	TGTGCCAGTTTCCAACGGGACAGCAACTATGGCTACACCTTC
16	-	-	TRBV24-1	TRBJ2-1	CATSDFSASPFGEQFF	TGTGCCACCAGTGATTTCAGCGCCTCGCCATTCGGTGAGCAGTTCTTC
15	TRBD1	-	TRBV28	TRBJ1-3	CASTLGQFSGNTIYF	TGTGCCAGCACCCTGGGACAGTTCTCTGGAAACACCATATATTTT
17	-	-	TRBV6-2/TRBV6-3	TRBJ2-1	CASSYEAGSGAYNEQFF	TGTGCCAGCAGTTATGAGGCCGGGAGTGGGGCCTACAATGAGCAGTTCTTC
15	TRBD2	once	TRBV7-9	TRBJ2-5	CASTPGAGDRETQYF	TGTGCCAGCACCCCCGGGGCGGGAGATAGAGAGACCCAGTACTTC
14	-	-	TRBV20-1	TRBJ2-2	CSASAPVNTGELFF	TGCAGTGCTAGTGCCCCGGTGAACACCGGGGAGCTGTTTTTT
11	-	-	TRBV28	TRBJ2-7	CASSLQREQYF	TGTGCCAGCAGTTTGCAGAGGGAGCAGTACTTC
17	TRBD2	-	TRBV14	TRBJ2-3	CASSRFAGGGGTDTQYF	TGTGCCAGCAGCCGCTTCGCGGGAGGGGGGGGCACAGATACGCAGTATTTT
15	-	-	TRBV27	TRBJ2-3	CASTFFGGNTDTQYF	TGTGCCAGCACCTTCTTCGGCGGCAACACAGATACGCAGTATTTT
15	TRBD1	-	TRBV18	TRBJ2-1	CASSPPTGVGGEQFF	TGTGCCAGCTCACCACCCACAGGGGTAGGAGGTGAGCAGTTCTTC
17	-	-	TRBV7-9	TRBJ1-5	CASSLGRGWDSNQPQHF	TGTGCCAGCAGCTTAGGCAGGGGTTGGGATAGCAATCAGCCCCAGCATTTT
14	-	few	TRBV6-6	TRBJ1-5	CASSYWGANQPQHF	TGTGCCAGCAGTTACTGGGGCGCCAATCAGCCCCAGCATTTT
13	-	-	TRBV18	TRBJ2-2	CASSISEAGELFF	TGTGCCAGCTCGATATCGGAGGCCGGGGAGCTGTTTTTT
14	-	-	TRBV18	TRBJ2-7	CASSPPGTAYEQYF	TGTGCCAGCTCACCACCGGGGACTGCCTACGAGCAGTACTTC
13	-	-	TRBV5-6	TRBJ2-1	CASSPQGINEQFF	TGTGCCAGCAGCCCCCAGGGGATCAATGAGCAGTTCTTC
15	-	once	TRBV5-1	TRBJ2-7	CASSLEFGAWLEQYF	TGCGCCAGCAGCTTGGAGTTTGGAGCCTGGTTAGAGCAGTACTTC
14	-	-	TRBV2	TRBJ2-7	CASRGVKSSYEQYF	TGTGCCAGCAGAGGAGTCAAAAGCTCCTACGAGCAGTACTTC
16	-	-	TRBV7-9	TRBJ2-2	CASSSEGTPNTGELFF	TGTGCCAGCAGCTCCGAGGGGACACCGAACACCGGGGAGCTGTTTTTT
13	TRBD1	-	TRBV24-1	TRBJ1-2	CATGTEGGYGYTF	TGTGCCACAGGGACAGAAGGGGGCTATGGCTACACCTTC
14	TRBD1	-	TRBV27	TRBJ1-1	CASSQWDSYTEAFF	TGTGCCAGCAGTCAATGGGACAGCTACACTGAAGCTTTCTTT
16	-	-	TRBV2	TRBJ2-6	CASRSTGSSGANVLTF	TGTGCCAGCAGGTCTACAGGGAGCTCTGGGGCCAACGTCCTGACTTTC
17	TRBD2	-	TRBV28	TRBJ2-7	CASSLDTGTSGTYEQYF	TGTGCCAGCAGTTTAGATACGGGGACTAGCGGGACCTACGAGCAGTACTTC
15	-	once	TRBV4-1	TRBJ1-2	CASSQESAGVYGYTF	TGCGCCAGCAGCCAAGAGTCGGCGGGGGTCTATGGCTACACCTTC
14	TRBD2	-	TRBV28	TRBJ2-7	CASSTLAGAGEQYF	TGTGCCAGCAGCACGCTAGCGGGGGCTGGGGAGCAGTACTTC
11	-	-	TRBV27	TRBJ1-2	CATGWDSGYTF	TGTGCCACCGGTTGGGACTCTGGCTACACCTTC
13	-	-	TRBV6-2/TRBV6-3	TRBJ1-1	CASSFMTATEAFF	TGTGCCAGCAGTTTCATGACAGCTACTGAAGCTTTCTTT
15	-	-	TRBV4-1	TRBJ2-7	CASSLQEGAMGEQYF	TGCGCCAGCAGCCTCCAGGAGGGGGCTATGGGCGAGCAGTACTTC
16	TRBD1	-	TRBV19	TRBJ2-7	CASSMRGDRVAYEQYF	TGTGCCAGTAGTATGAGAGGGGACAGGGTTGCCTACGAGCAGTACTTC
13	-	-	TRBV4-3	TRBJ2-3	CASSQKRADTQYF	TGCGCCAGCAGCCAAAAGCGGGCAGATACGCAGTATTTT
15	-	-	TRBV4-3	TRBJ2-2	CASSQVIANTGELFF	TGCGCCAGCAGCCAAGTCATAGCGAACACCGGGGAGCTGTTTTTT
15	TRBD1	-	TRBV28	TRBJ1-4	CASSPGTGVNEKLFF	TGTGCCAGCAGCCCTGGGACAGGGGTTAATGAAAAACTGTTTTTT
15	TRBD2	-	TRBV5-1	TRBJ2-5	CASTSSGGASETQYF	TGCGCCAGCACTTCAAGCGGGGGGGCCTCGGAGACCCAGTACTTC
17	TRBD2	once	TRBV27	TRBJ2-3	CASSEGLLAGVSDTQYF	TGTGCCAGCAGCGAAGGCTTGCTAGCGGGGGTCTCAGATACGCAGTATTTT
15	TRBD1	few	TRBV4-3	TRBJ1-4	CASSPFRGPGEKLFF	TGCGCCAGCAGCCCTTTCAGGGGGCCGGGAGAAAAACTGTTTTTT
16	-	-	TRBV7-2	TRBJ1-2	CASSLEWQGPSLGYTF	TGTGCCAGCAGCTTAGAGTGGCAGGGGCCCTCCCTAGGCTACACCTTC
16	-	-	TRBV24-1	TRBJ2-2	CATSDPQGRDTGELFF	TGTGCCACCAGTGACCCCCAGGGGCGCGACACCGGGGAGCTGTTTTTT
15	TRBD1	-	TRBV7-2	TRBJ1-2	CASSWTGGVNYGYTF	TGTGCCAGCAGCTGGACAGGGGGCGTAAACTATGGCTACACCTTC
15	-	-	TRBV13	TRBJ2-7	CASSATTVEAYEQYF	TGTGCCAGCAGCGCCACGACAGTAGAAGCCTACGAGCAGTACTTC
14	TRBD2	-	TRBV28	TRBJ2-7	CASTWTSVSYEQYF	TGTGCCAGTACCTGGACTAGCGTCAGCTACGAGCAGTACTTC
14	TRBD2	-	TRBV7-9	TRBJ2-2	CASSSSGGTGELFF	TGTGCCAGCAGCTCTAGCGGGGGGACCGGGGAGCTGTTTTTT
13	-	-	TRBV25-1	TRBJ1-1	CASSLEGNTEAFF	TGTGCCAGCAGTCTCGAGGGGAACACTGAAGCTTTCTTT
16	TRBD1	-	TRBV5-1	TRBJ2-7	CASSLPGQGSPYEQYF	TGCGCCAGCAGCTTACCGGGACAGGGGTCCCCCTACGAGCAGTACTTC
16	-	-	TRBV27	TRBJ2-1	CASSLSPRRGYNEQFF	TGTGCCAGCAGTTTATCGCCGCGCCGGGGCTACAATGAGCAGTTCTTC
14	TRBD1	-	TRBV30	TRBJ1-1	CAWALTGPGTEAFF	TGTGCCTGGGCCCTGACAGGGCCCGGCACTGAAGCTTTCTTT
15	-	-	TRBV7-2	TRBJ2-2	CASSLSRTKTGELFF	TGTGCCAGCAGCTTAAGTCGGACTAAAACTGGGGAGCTGTTTTTT
11	TRBD2	-	TRBV20-1	TRBJ2-1	CSVSGGIEQFF	TGCAGTGTGAGCGGGGGCATTGAGCAGTTCTTC
14	TRBD2	-	TRBV9	TRBJ2-1	CASSEGLAGAEQFF	TGTGCCAGCAGCGAGGGACTAGCGGGGGCTGAGCAGTTCTTC